Each of the 27 T cell receptor beta chains below was sequenced from the same sample in a study of cytomegalovirus exposure and HLA in healthy donors. PCR employed 60 Vbeta and 13 Jbeta primers. The assay was immunoSEQ multiplex PCR, and TCRdb's table has in-frame clones only and misses some. The profile shows around 110,000 clones, roughly a tenth of them singletons. Sequenced material: PBMCs. The receptors shown here come from a man younger than 45 in good health and CMV-seronegative.

On this clone itself: One end of the junction varies from germline; a read error may be responsible. This chain links TRBV5-1 with TRBJ1-2; possibly TRBD1 for D (5 bases). This CDR3 is built from 14 residues. The germline gives CDR1 SGHRS, CDR2 YFSETQ. The CDR3 loop is CASSLVGRDYGYSF. CDR3 coding DNA: TGCGCCAGCAGCTTGGTAGGCAGGGACTATGGCTACTCCTTC.

This clone has more than one count but fewer than ten. The V and J genes are TRBV7-9 and TRBJ2-7; 12 bases are a match to TRBD2. After removal of 5 bases from V and 0 bases from J, the junction contained 5 bases not matched to a gene. The CDR3 has 16 residues. Germline V gene lookup returns CDR1 SEHNR and CDR2 FQNEAQ (reference sequence). The CDR3: CASSPWTSGNSYEQYF. In DNA, the CDR3 is TGTGCCAGCAGCCCGTGGACTAGCGGGAACTCCTACGAGCAGTACTTC.

V is TRBV6-5 and J is TRBJ2-7; tentative D call: TRBD1 (6 bases). Germline values: CDR1 MNHEY, CDR2 SVGAGI. The CDR3 runs 15 residues. Trimming removed 7 bases at V and 0 bases at J, with 16 bases between. The CDR3 nucleotides read TGTGCCAGCACACGACAGGCTAGGAGCTCCTACGAGCAGTACTTC. Translating gives CASTRQARSSYEQYF.

CDR3 protein: CATSRGPIHYYGYTF. As DNA, the CDR3 is TGTGCCACCAGCAGGGGCCCTATCCACTACTATGGCTACACCTTC. The J gene is TRBJ1-2, the V gene TRBV15; no clear D gene. Germline CDR1 is LNHNV and CDR2 is YYDKDF (reference sequence). Trimming removed 3 bases from V and 3 bases from J, with 14 bases in between. This CDR3 region has 15 residues. Full variable domain (remainder filled in from reference TRBV15 and TRBJ1-2): DAMVIQNPRYQVTQFGKPVTLSCSQTLNHNVMYWYQQKSSQAPKLLFHYYDKDFNNEADTPDNFQSRRPNTSFCFLDIRSPGLGDTAMYLCATSRGPIHYYGYTFGSGTRLTVV.

This clone was detected a few times. The chain uses TRBV2 and TRBJ2-2, with TRBD1 identical over 8 bases. J gave up 0 bases and V 5 bases, and 2 bases lay outside the gene matches. Germline CDR1 reads SNHLY; CDR2 reads FYNNEI. This CDR3 is 15 amino acids long. The CDR3 DNA sequence: TGTGCCAGCAGTATGGGACAGGCGAACACCGGGGAGCTGTTTTTT. It is translated as CASSMGQANTGELFF.

DNA of the CDR3: TGTGCCGGCACAAGGGGTGGCACTGAAGCTTTCTTT. This translates into CAGTRGGTEAFF. V gene TRBV7-2 combines with J gene TRBJ1-1; TRBD1 might be the D (5 bases). Germline V gene data show CDR1 as SGHTA and CDR2 as FQGNSA. The CDR3 has 12 residues. V shed 11 bases and J shed 4 bases, with 14 bases lying between them.

This clone was seen a few times. This chain uses TRBV27 with TRBJ2-5, with 14 nucleotides matching TRBD2. Per the germline V gene, CDR1 is MNHEY and CDR2 is SMNVEV (reference sequence). V trimming: 5 bases; J trimming: 5 bases; junction bases outside the gene matches: 7. This CDR3 comprises 16 residues. The DNA of the CDR3 is TGTGCCAGCAGTCCCCGACTAGCGGGAGGGGGTGAGACCCAGTACTTC. Its protein product is CASSPRLAGGGETQYF.

V is TRBV5-4 and J is TRBJ1-1; 8 bases are shared with TRBD1. Trimming at V came to 4 bases and at J to 8 bases, leaving 7 bases not matched to a gene. Germline CDR1 reads SGHNT; CDR2 reads YYREEE (reference sequence). The CDR3 runs 13 residues. The CDR3 reads CASSPKWDREAFF. For the CDR3, the DNA is TGTGCCAGCAGCCCCAAGTGGGACAGGGAAGCTTTCTTT.

This rearrangement joins TRBV19 to TRBJ1-1; D is possibly TRBD1 (5 bases). This CDR3 comprises 14 residues. V dropped 7 bases and J dropped 4 bases, with 16 bases sitting between them. The germline CDR1 and CDR2 sequences are LNHDA and SQIVND (reference sequence). CDR3 sequence (DNA): TGTGCCAGTATTCGGGGACTCGGGGGCACTGAAGCTTTCTTT. Its protein product is CASIRGLGGTEAFF.

The chain links TRBV18 to TRBJ2-3; 9 positions agree with TRBD1. The CDR3 length is 17 residues. CDR1 and CDR2 (germline): KGHSH, LQKENI. With V trimmed by 3 bases and J by 4 bases, 11 bases remained unmatched. The CDR3: CASSPVPGTGLADTQYF. CDR3 in DNA: TGTGCCAGCTCACCGGTGCCTGGGACAGGGTTGGCAGATACGCAGTATTTT.

The chain combines TRBV4-2 with TRBJ2-5, with TRBD2 matching over 7 bases. V lost 4 bases to trimming and J lost 5 bases; unmatched junction nucleotides: 13. The CDR3 has 16 residues. Germline-derived CDR1 and CDR2 are LGHNA and YNFKEQ. This chain's CDR3 is CASSRVLGGTKETQYF. The CDR3 DNA follows: TGTGCCAGCAGCCGGGTTCTAGGAGGGACTAAGGAGACCCAGTACTTC.

The gene calls are TRBV30 and TRBJ2-5; D is perhaps TRBD1 (6 bases). TRBJ2-7 matches the DNA end more closely, so the J call is doubtful. The CDR3 loop spans 11 amino acids. The germline V gene encodes CDR1 GTSNPN and CDR2 SVGIG (reference sequence). The CDR3 coding sequence is TGTGCCTGGCAGGGGTCCTACGAGCAGTACTTC. Translated, it gives CAWQGSYEQYF.

The genes are TRBV15 and TRBJ1-1, with 7 bases that match TRBD1. The CDR3 consists of 15 residues. Germline V gene data show CDR1 as LNHNV and CDR2 as YYDKDF (reference sequence). V gave up 3 bases and J gave up 5 bases; unmatched junction bases: 9. CDR3 protein: CATSRDRPLGTEAFF. The CDR3 DNA sequence: TGTGCCACCAGCAGGGACAGGCCCCTGGGGACTGAAGCTTTCTTT.

The rearrangement joins TRBV7-9 to TRBJ1-2; D perhaps matches TRBD1 (6 bases). Germline-derived CDR1 and CDR2 are SEHNR and FQNEAQ (reference sequence). V was pared by 5 bases and J by 6 bases, with 19 bases between. The CDR3 sequence is 15 residues long. DNA for the CDR3: TGTGCCAGCAGCCAATCGGGAGGGGGATCCCATGGCTACACCTTC. Translation: CASSQSGGGSHGYTF.

This chain uses TRBV2 with TRBJ1-5; weak D call: TRBD1 (6 bases). Germline V gives CDR1 SNHLY, CDR2 FYNNEI. The CDR3 consists of 16 residues. Trimming stripped 5 bases from V and 0 bases from J, with 14 bases between. Here the CDR3 DNA reads TGTGCCAGCAGTTCGATTAGACAGGCTAGCAATCAGCCCCAGCATTTT. Protein sequence: CASSSIRQASNQPQHF.

The rearrangement joins TRBV19 to TRBJ2-4; 12 nucleotides line up with TRBD1. CDR1 LNHDA and CDR2 SQIVND come from the germline V gene (reference sequence). With V trimmed by 4 bases and J by 0 bases, 10 bases remained unmatched. This CDR3 is 19 amino acids long. CDR3 nucleotide sequence: TGTGCCAGTAGTACCGGTCCCGGGACAGGGGGCTTAGCCAAAAACATTCAGTACTTC. This gives the protein CASSTGPGTGGLAKNIQYF.

The chain links TRBV18 to TRBJ1-2; D not resolved. This CDR3 region has 15 residues. V was trimmed by 4 bases and J by 4 bases, leaving 16 bases between them. Germline V lookup: CDR1 KGHSH, CDR2 LQKENI. The CDR3 DNA follows: TGTGCCAGCTCACTAATCCCCCCGGGAGCCTATGGCTACACCTTC. The encoded protein is CASSLIPPGAYGYTF.

This chain connects TRBV11-2 to TRBJ2-7; D gene unclear. CDR3 size: 13 residues. V gave up 1 base and J gave up 7 bases, with 11 bases separating them. Germline CDR1 reads SGHAT; CDR2 reads FQNNGV. The DNA of the CDR3 is TGTGCCAGCAGCTTAGGTTACAGCTGGGAGCAGTACTTC. Its protein is CASSLGYSWEQYF.

V gene TRBV6-1 combines with J gene TRBJ2-1, with TRBD2 matching 12 bases. V shed 6 bases and J 9 bases; nucleotides not matched to a gene: 9. Germline V gives CDR1 MNHNS, CDR2 SASEGT. The CDR3 is 15 residues long. Here the CDR3 reads CASSATSGRMGEQFF. CDR3 DNA sequence: TGTGCCAGCAGCGCAACTAGCGGGAGGATGGGTGAGCAGTTCTTC.

This clone has a handful of counts. The chain carries TRBV5-1 and TRBJ2-7; the match to TRBD1 covers 8 bases. This CDR3 contains 14 residues. Germline CDR1 SGHRS, CDR2 YFSETQ. With 0 bases clipped from V and 4 bases from J, the junction kept 3 bases outside the gene matches. CDR3 sequence: CASSLEDRVYEQYF. For the CDR3, the DNA is TGCGCCAGCAGCTTGGAGGACAGGGTGTACGAGCAGTACTTC.

The CDR3 nucleotides read TGTGCCAGCAGCGCAAGGACTAGCGGGGGTCCGAGCTCCTACAATGAGCAGTTCTTC. As protein: CASSARTSGGPSSYNEQFF. This rearrangement joins TRBV9 to TRBJ2-1; 13 bases are shared with TRBD2. The CDR3 is 19 amino acids. V dropped 3 bases and J dropped 0; count of bases not matched to a gene: 9. The germline V gene encodes CDR1 SGDLS and CDR2 YYNGEE.

This clone was counted a few times. The V gene is TRBV21-1, the J gene TRBJ2-7; the table assigns TRBD2, which was not confirmed against the DNA. TRBV21-1 is flagged as a pseudogene. CDR3 size: 16 residues. CDR3 DNA: TGTGCCAGCAGCAAAGGTGGAGGGATTCTCGCCTACGAGCAGTACTTC. Its protein is CASSKGGGILAYEQYF.

V and J are TRBV4-3 and TRBJ1-1; D remains ambiguous. The CDR3 contains 15 residues. V was trimmed by 0 bases and J by 4 bases, leaving 12 bases between them. Germline loops: CDR1 LGHNA, CDR2 YSLEER. CDR3 coding DNA: TGCGCCAGCAGCCAAGAACCGTGGCGGGGCACTGAAGCTTTCTTT. Residues: CASSQEPWRGTEAFF.

This chain uses TRBV6-1 with TRBJ1-6, with TRBD1 matching 7 bases. V was pared by 6 bases and J by 8 bases, with 7 bases of the junction left unmatched. This CDR3 region has 14 residues. CDR1 MNHNS and CDR2 SASEGT come from the germline V gene. DNA of the CDR3: TGTGCCAGCAGGAGGGCAGGGGGTGATTCACCCCTCCACTTT. Amino acids: CASRRAGGDSPLHF.

CDR3 sequence: CASSYWQSYEQYF. The DNA of the CDR3 is TGTGCCAGCAGTTACTGGCAGTCCTACGAGCAGTACTTC. The chain employs TRBV6-5 and TRBJ2-7; D not certain. This CDR3 has 13 residues. V was cut by 1 base and J by 1 base, with 5 bases left in between. Germline-derived CDR1 and CDR2 are MNHEY and SVGAGI.

This clone was found a few times. This chain links TRBV19 with TRBJ1-6, with 9 positions matching TRBD1. Germline CDR1 and CDR2: LNHDA and SQIVND (reference sequence). CDR3 length: 13 residues. Trimming cost V 8 bases and J 7 bases; bases outside gene matches: 3. The CDR3 region has the DNA TGTGCCAGTCGGACAGGGGAAAATTCACCCCTCCACTTT. Its translation is CASRTGENSPLHF.

The chain carries TRBV28 and TRBJ1-2, with D possibly being TRBD1 (6 bases). Germline loops: CDR1 MDHEN, CDR2 SYDVKM. V was shortened by 5 bases and J by 5 bases, with 18 bases between the two germline ends. The CDR3 is made up of 15 amino acids. As DNA, the CDR3 is TGTGCCAGCAGTGGCCCAGGGGCAACGGCGTATGGCTACACCTTC. It codes for CASSGPGATAYGYTF.